This T cell receptor beta chain stems from a study of CD8 T cells in Susac syndrome (dated by TCRdb to between 2018 and 2021). A note on the overall study: Among the Susac syndrome patients who were sequenced, clinically active disease was present in about 6 and clinical remission was observed in about eight. At blood withdrawal, Susac syndrome patients were either therapy-naive, taking corticosteroids (in some cases with IVIg as well), or taking IVIg alone. The study used repertoire sequencing to test whether antigen drove CD8+ T cell activation and differentiation in Susac syndrome. The study compared CD8+ T cell repertoire clonality among eleven to twelve healthy donors, around 14 Susac syndrome patients and roughly 16 multiple sclerosis patients.

Peripheral blood CD8+ and CD4+ T cells from healthy donors, Susac syndrome patients and multiple sclerosis patients were profiled by high-throughput TCR beta sequencing. Recently defined diagnostic criteria for definite or probable disease were met by the Susac syndrome patients. Bulk CD8+ and CD4+ T cells were purified by magnetic negative isolation, whereas CD8+ TEMRA cells were enriched by FACS. Blood was collected in EDTA tubes and processed within 24 hours, with PBMCs isolated through density gradient centrifugation. PBMCs intended for TCR sequencing were cryopreserved in liquid nitrogen and were subsequently thawed in a 37 degrees C water bath. The sorted or isolated CD4+, CD8+ and CD8+ TEMRA cells had a purity of 90% or higher. RNA was extracted with the RNeasy kit and about 0.5 to 1 ug was reverse transcribed using random hexamers. TCR beta CDR3 regions were amplified with the immunoSEQ multiplex PCR assay covering 54 Vbeta and 13 Jbeta segments. PCR amplification bias was corrected by using a synthetic template baseline for primer optimization and computational correction. Per the original workflow: Only productive sequences were kept, with reads annotated to V, D and J genes according to IMGT and analyzed in immunoSEQ Analyzer. To calculate clonality, Shannon entropy was normalized by log2 of the number of productive unique sequences and then subtracted from one. Public and private clones were assessed among the 100 most prevalent clones of each patient and control. A clone was defined as Susac-specific if it was absent from the healthy and MS cohorts, from over a thousand published viral clones and from other ImmuneACCESS disease sequences. TCRdb redid the processing of the public reads, applying fastp at Q25 and MiXCR, and retained in-frame beta chains. Rows merge per CDR3 protein into single entries with the most common DNA and genes. Clone size and V and J calls follow TCRdb, not the original study. The sample table holds roughly 150,000 distinct CDR3 sequences, of which roughly 94% were seen once. The top ten clonotypes cover 0.18% of the sample.

CDR1 and CDR2 are read off the germline V gene as SGHRS and YFSETQ. The CDR3, cysteine through phenylalanine, is 16 amino acids long. Only the CDR3 DNA is retained, 48 bases long and in frame from the first base. Germline trimming: 4 bases from V, 6 bases from J; junction bases outside gene matches: 9. The paper's findings and limits, for the study overall: The study acknowledged that relatively few individuals were included in the TCR sequencing and HLA analysis. Clonal expansion was seen in Susac syndrome CD8+ repertoires, peaking in CD8+ TEMRA cells and being greater in clinically active patients than in remitting ones. Looking at Susac-specific public clones, the researchers identified approximately 15 in the total CD8+ repertoire and five in the CD8+ TEMRA repertoire.

Details on this clonotype: Which antigen it targets is not known. There are no base qualities to consult, and no much larger clone falls within one base.

The source material was CD8+ T cells from PBMCs. Recombination joined TRBV5-1 with TRBJ2-1; a stretch of 11 junction bases matches TRBD2. The TCR was taken from a human donor with Susac syndrome. The sequenced DNA: TGCGCCAGCAGCAGAGAGACTAGCGGGAACCTCAATGAGCAGTTCTTC. The encoded protein is CASSRETSGNLNEQFF.